Below are 10 T cell receptor beta chains sequenced from a single sample in a study of blood T cell repertoires in COVID-19. Produced via immunoSEQ multiplex PCR; TCRdb's table is partial and in-frame only. In the table there are about 210,000 clones, about 76% of which are singletons. Specimen: PBMCs or T cells enriched from blood (not recorded which). The receptors here all came from a woman between 45 and 60 years old with acute COVID-19.

The chain is built from TRBV5-1 and TRBJ2-1, with 9 bases lining up with TRBD1. Trimming removed 6 bases from V and 8 bases from J; junction bases left unmatched: 12. Germline loops: CDR1 SGHRS, CDR2 YFSETQ. This CDR3 is 15 amino acids long. In DNA, the CDR3 is TGCGCCAGCAAACCCGAAACAGGGGGCAGGGATGAGCAGTTCTTC. This encodes CASKPETGGRDEQFF.

This chain links TRBV28 with TRBJ2-5; possibly TRBD2 for D (5 bases). The germline V gene encodes CDR1 MDHEN and CDR2 SYDVKM. V lost 6 bases and J lost 5, with 10 bases in between. The CDR3 is 12 amino acids. The CDR3 spells CASRTTKETQYF. Written as DNA, the CDR3 is TGTGCCAGCAGGACTACCAAGGAGACCCAGTACTTC.

This clone was seen a few times. In nucleotides, the CDR3 is TGTGCCAGCAGTGTGGGGGGGGCCTTCGAGCAGTTCTTC. It codes for CASSVGGAFEQFF. J is TRBJ2-1 and V is TRBV2; tentatively, D is TRBD2 (7 bases). The V gene lost 4 bases and the J gene lost 10 bases, with 14 bases spanning the gap. CDR1 and CDR2 (germline): SNHLY, FYNNEI. The CDR3 runs 13 residues.

J is TRBJ2-3 and V is TRBV19; D unclear. Trimming shortened V by 5 bases and J by 2 bases, and 8 bases separated the two germline ends. The V gene's germline CDR1 is LNHDA and CDR2 SQIVND (reference sequence). CDR3 size: 13 residues. CDR3 DNA: TGTGCCAGTAGTTCAGTCTTCACAGATACGCAGTATTTT. Amino acids: CASSSVFTDTQYF. The full variable domain, rest sourced from reference TRBV19 and TRBJ2-3, is DGGITQSPKYLFRKEGQNVTLSCEQNLNHDAMYWYRQDPGQGLRLIYYSQIVNDFQKGDIAEGYSVSREKKESFPLTVTSAQKNPTAFYLCASSSVFTDTQYFGPGTRLTVL.

The chain combines TRBV3-1 (or the pseudogene TRBV3-2) with TRBJ2-7, with TRBD2 identical over 8 bases. This CDR3 spans 15 amino acids. V was clipped by 6 bases and J by 4 bases; unmatched bases: 11. Germline V gene sequence: CDR1 LGHDT, CDR2 YNNKEL (reference sequence). CDR3 protein: CASSPNRGGWYEQYF. The CDR3 DNA reads as TGTGCCAGCAGTCCTAACCGGGGGGGCTGGTACGAGCAGTACTTC.

In this sample, this clone turned up a few times. The chain couples TRBV29-1 to TRBJ1-2; 9 nucleotides match TRBD1. This CDR3 is built from 17 residues. The germline CDR1 and CDR2 sequences are SQVTM and ANQGSEA. The trim removed 7 bases at V and 3 bases at J, leaving 18 bases unmatched. The CDR3 reads CSALRGTGNPGDYGYTF. In DNA form, the CDR3 reads TGCAGCGCCCTACGAGGGACAGGGAATCCCGGGGACTATGGCTACACCTTC. Full variable domain (outside the CDR3, taken from reference TRBV29-1 and TRBJ1-2): SAVISQKPSRDICQRGTSLTIQCQVDSQVTMMFWYRQQPGQSLTLIATANQGSEATYESGFVIDKFPISRPNLTFSTLTVSNMSPEDSSIYLCSALRGTGNPGDYGYTFGSGTRLTVV.

The CDR3 is CAIRPGLAQDTQYF. As DNA, the CDR3 is TGTGCCATCAGACCGGGACTAGCCCAAGATACGCAGTATTTT. The chain is built from TRBV10-3 and TRBJ2-3; TRBD2 matches 9 bases. The CDR3 is 14 amino acids. The germline CDR1 and CDR2 sequences are ENHRY and SYGVKD. Trimming at V came to 6 bases and at J to 5 bases, leaving 6 bases not matched to a gene.

This clone was detected only once. The CDR3: CASSTGQAQLSPLHF. Written as DNA, the CDR3 is TGTGCCAGTAGTACCGGACAGGCCCAACTTTCACCCCTCCACTTT. This chain uses TRBV19 with TRBJ1-6; the match to TRBD1 covers 7 bases. From germline, CDR1 is LNHDA and CDR2 SQIVND (reference sequence). After removal of 4 bases from V and 9 bases from J, the junction contained 9 bases not matched to a gene. This CDR3 has 15 amino acids.

The chain combines TRBV28 with TRBJ1-5; D is ambiguous. Germline assignment: CDR1 MDHEN and CDR2 SYDVKM. V lost 4 bases and J 3 bases, leaving 7 bases between the germline ends. The CDR3 is 13 residues long. In DNA, the CDR3 is TGTGCCAGCAGTTCCTTATACAATCAGCCCCAGCATTTT. It translates to CASSSLYNQPQHF.

This clone was seen a single time. This rearrangement joins TRBV4-3 to TRBJ2-4, with D maybe TRBD1 (6 bases). Per germline, CDR1 LGHNA and CDR2 YSLEER. This CDR3 region has 17 residues. Trimming removed 0 bases from V and 8 bases from J, with 20 bases in between. CDR3 DNA sequence: TGCGCCAGCAGCCAAGAGATGATAGGACAGTTCTCGCACATTCAGTACTTC. This gives the protein CASSQEMIGQFSHIQYF.